One and the same sample provided the 17 T cell receptor beta chains below, sequenced in a study of CD8 T cells in Susac syndrome (dated by TCRdb to between 2018 and 2021). The method behind the library was the immunoSEQ multiplex PCR assay. RNA was extracted using the RNeasy kit, and roughly 0.5 to 1 microgram was reverse transcribed with random hexamers. The public reads were quality trimmed at Q25 with fastp and then assembled into clones with MiXCR by TCRdb, keeping productive beta chains. Duplicate CDR3 protein sequences are folded into a single record with the most common DNA and genes. The table for this sample lists over 100,000 distinct CDR3 sequences; nearly 95% of them were counted only once. The ten largest clones add up to approximately 0.13% of the sample. Sequenced input: CD4+ T cells from PBMCs. The source is a human donor in good health.

The J gene is TRBJ2-2, the V gene TRBV7-9; the D is unclear. V was trimmed by 3 bases and J by 2 bases, leaving 7 bases between them. Germline loops: CDR1 SEHNR, CDR2 FQNEAQ (reference sequence). The CDR3 is made up of 14 amino acids. CDR3 sequence reads: CASSLAINTGELFF. The CDR3 DNA sequence: TGTGCCAGCAGCTTGGCCATCAACACCGGGGAGCTGTTTTTT. The full variable domain, completed using reference TRBV7-9 and TRBJ2-2, is DTGVSQNPRHKITKRGQNVTFRCDPISEHNRLYWYRQTLGQGPEFLTYFQNEAQLEKSRLLSDRFSAERPKGSFSTLEIQRTEQGDSAMYLCASSLAINTGELFFGEGSRLTVL.

The rearrangement uses TRBV7-6 and TRBJ1-5, with 9 bases aligning to TRBD1. This CDR3 region has 14 residues. With 5 bases clipped from V and 6 bases from J, the junction kept 5 bases outside the gene matches. Per the germline V gene, CDR1 is SGHVS and CDR2 is FNYEAQ. The CDR3 DNA is TGTGCCAGCAGCCGGGACAGGGCTACTCAGCCCCAGCATTTT. Amino acid sequence: CASSRDRATQPQHF.

V gene TRBV4-3 combines with J gene TRBJ1-2; D remains unclear. Trimming cost V 4 bases and J 1 base, with 22 bases left between them. This CDR3 contains 18 residues. The V gene's germline CDR1 is LGHNA and CDR2 YSLEER. The CDR3 sequence is CASSLEDPRAGSNYGYTF. The CDR3 DNA reads TGCGCCAGCAGCCTAGAGGATCCTCGGGCAGGAAGTAACTATGGCTACACCTTC.

This clonotype appeared once. The chain combines TRBV6-2 or TRBV6-3 with TRBJ2-1; perhaps D is TRBD1 or TRBD2 (5 bases each). V was trimmed by 2 bases and J by 0 bases, leaving 14 bases between them. Germline V gene sequence: CDR1 MNHEY, CDR2 SVGEGT. The CDR3 runs to 17 residues. The CDR3 DNA is TGTGCCAGCAGTTACCCTTCGGGGCAGAGCTCCTACAATGAGCAGTTCTTC. This gives the protein CASSYPSGQSSYNEQFF.

The genes are TRBV7-9 and TRBJ2-6, with 10 bases matching TRBD1. The CDR3 has 19 residues. V lost 4 bases, J lost 1 base, and 10 bases stayed unmatched. Germline assignment: CDR1 SEHNR and CDR2 FQNEAQ (reference sequence). The CDR3 nucleotides are TGTGCCAGCAGCTCTTCCTTTGGGGACAGGGGATCTGGGGCCAACGTCCTGACTTTC. It codes for CASSSSFGDRGSGANVLTF.

This rearrangement joins TRBV28 to TRBJ1-5; no clear D. V was pared by 8 bases and J by 0 bases, with 8 bases between. CDR1 is MDHEN, CDR2 SYDVKM, per germline. The CDR3 has 13 residues. The CDR3 nucleotides read TGTGCCAGCTTCCCTCATAGCAATCAGCCCCAGCATTTT. It translates to CASFPHSNQPQHF.

The CDR3 reads CASSLPPDPGVDAFF. CDR3 nucleotides: TGTGCCAGCAGCCTCCCCCCGGACCCTGGGGTTGATGCTTTCTTT. The V and J genes are TRBV7-8 and TRBJ1-1, with no clear D. The germline gives CDR1 SGHVS, CDR2 FQNEAQ. The CDR3 sequence is 15 residues long. V was pared by 5 bases and J by 11 bases, with 24 bases between.

The rearrangement links TRBV6-2 or TRBV6-3 to TRBJ1-1; 7 nucleotides align to TRBD1. This CDR3 is built from 14 residues. Losses at the gene ends were 6 bases for V and 4 bases for J; bases not matched to a gene: 8. Germline CDR1 reads MNHEY; CDR2 reads SVGEGT. The CDR3 spells CASSFDRVSTEAFF. DNA for the CDR3: TGTGCCAGCAGCTTCGACAGGGTGAGCACTGAAGCTTTCTTT.

The chain uses TRBV6-1 and TRBJ2-1; 12 nucleotides line up with TRBD2. CDR1 MNHNS and CDR2 SASEGT come from the germline V gene. The ends lost 4 bases at V and 5 bases at J; junction bases unmatched: 9. The CDR3 spans 17 residues. CDR3 amino acids: CASSALTSGGGNNEQFF. The DNA of the CDR3 is TGTGCCAGCAGTGCCCTGACTAGCGGGGGTGGAAACAATGAGCAGTTCTTC.

The genes are TRBV13 and TRBJ2-2; no clear D. The CDR3 loop spans 13 amino acids. Germline CDR1 PRHDT, CDR2 FYEKMQ (reference sequence). The V and J ends lost 4 bases and 5 bases respectively, with 8 bases between them. The DNA for the CDR3 is TGTGCCAGCAGCTCAGCCGGTACCGGGGAGCTGTTTTTT. Translation: CASSSAGTGELFF. The variable domain in full, with the rest retrieved from reference TRBV13 and TRBJ2-2, is AAGVIQSPRHLIKEKRETATLKCYPIPRHDTVYWYQQGPGQDPQFLISFYEKMQSDKGSIPDRFSAQQFSDYHSELNMSSLELGDSALYFCASSSAGTGELFFGEGSRLTVL.

The V call is TRBV10-3, the J call TRBJ2-1, with a weak D call TRBD1 (5 bases). Trimming took 7 bases from V and 5 from J, leaving 6 bases between them. This CDR3 has 11 residues. Per germline, CDR1 ENHRY and CDR2 SYGVKD. CDR3 nucleotide sequence: TGTGCCATCATGGACAACAATGAGCAGTTCTTC. Its protein is CAIMDNNEQFF.

The V gene is TRBV14, the J gene TRBJ1-2; TRBD1 aligns across 10 bases. This CDR3 has 14 residues. V was clipped by 3 bases and J by 8 bases; unmatched bases: 6. Germline V gene sequence: CDR1 SGHDN, CDR2 FVKESK. Written as DNA, the CDR3 is TGTGCCAGCAGCCATGCCGGGACAGGGGCCGGCTACACCTTC. It translates to CASSHAGTGAGYTF.

This rearrangement joins TRBV3-1 to TRBJ1-6; maybe TRBD1 (6 bases). The V gene lost 0 bases and the J gene lost 10 bases, with 13 bases spanning the gap. The CDR3 contains 15 residues. CDR1 and CDR2 (germline): LGHDT, YNNKEL (reference sequence). The CDR3 spells CASSQEAGVRSPLHF. CDR3 sequence (DNA): TGTGCCAGCAGCCAAGAAGCAGGGGTAAGATCACCCCTCCACTTT.

The chain is built from TRBV7-2 and TRBJ2-7, with 9 positions matching TRBD2. Germline CDR1 SGHTA, CDR2 FQGNSA. The CDR3 covers 15 residues. The J segment lost 5 bases and the V segment lost 5 bases, leaving 10 bases of the junction unmatched. The CDR3 DNA sequence: TGTGCCAGCAGCACCTATAGCGGGAGCGGGAACGAGCAGTACTTC. Amino acid sequence: CASSTYSGSGNEQYF.

This chain joins TRBV19 and TRBJ2-5; the D gene could be TRBD1 or TRBD2 (5 bases each). Looked up from germline, CDR1 is LNHDA and CDR2 is SQIVND (reference sequence). The V and J ends lost 4 bases and 7 bases respectively, with 22 bases between them. The CDR3 totals 16 residues. DNA for the CDR3: TGTGCCAGTAGTAATCGAGCGGACACAGACAGAGGGACCCAGTACTTC. The encoded protein is CASSNRADTDRGTQYF.

This chain joins TRBV20-1 and TRBJ1-4; D is unresolved. V shed 3 bases and J shed 0 bases, with 11 bases lying between them. The CDR3 length is 15 residues. Per the germline V gene, CDR1 is DFQATT and CDR2 is SNEGSKA (reference sequence). The CDR3 protein is CSARGLGTTNEKLFF. The CDR3 bases are TGCAGTGCTAGGGGCTTGGGAACAACTAATGAAAAACTGTTTTTT.

The rearrangement uses TRBV20-1 and TRBJ2-7; 10 bases map to TRBD2. The ends lost 0 bases at V and 4 bases at J; junction bases unmatched: 6. Per germline, CDR1 DFQATT and CDR2 SNEGSKA (reference sequence). CDR3 size: 15 residues. This CDR3 is CSARDPYSGGYEQYF. The CDR3 nucleotides read TGCAGTGCTAGAGATCCTTATAGCGGGGGGTACGAGCAGTACTTC.